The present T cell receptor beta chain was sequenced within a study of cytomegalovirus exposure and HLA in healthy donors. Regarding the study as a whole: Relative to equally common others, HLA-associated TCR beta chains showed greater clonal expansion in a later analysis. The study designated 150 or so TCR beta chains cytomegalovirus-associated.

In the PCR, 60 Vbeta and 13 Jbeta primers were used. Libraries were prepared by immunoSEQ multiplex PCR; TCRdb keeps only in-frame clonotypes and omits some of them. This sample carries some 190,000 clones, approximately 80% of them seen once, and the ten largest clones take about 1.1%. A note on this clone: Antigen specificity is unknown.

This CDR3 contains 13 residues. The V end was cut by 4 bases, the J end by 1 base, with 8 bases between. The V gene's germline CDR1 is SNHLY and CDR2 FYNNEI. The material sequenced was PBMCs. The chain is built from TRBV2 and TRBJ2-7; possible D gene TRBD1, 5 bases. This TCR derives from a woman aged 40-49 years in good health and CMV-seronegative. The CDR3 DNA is TGTGCCAGCAGTGGACAGATATCCTACGAGCAGTACTTC. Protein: CASSGQISYEQYF.